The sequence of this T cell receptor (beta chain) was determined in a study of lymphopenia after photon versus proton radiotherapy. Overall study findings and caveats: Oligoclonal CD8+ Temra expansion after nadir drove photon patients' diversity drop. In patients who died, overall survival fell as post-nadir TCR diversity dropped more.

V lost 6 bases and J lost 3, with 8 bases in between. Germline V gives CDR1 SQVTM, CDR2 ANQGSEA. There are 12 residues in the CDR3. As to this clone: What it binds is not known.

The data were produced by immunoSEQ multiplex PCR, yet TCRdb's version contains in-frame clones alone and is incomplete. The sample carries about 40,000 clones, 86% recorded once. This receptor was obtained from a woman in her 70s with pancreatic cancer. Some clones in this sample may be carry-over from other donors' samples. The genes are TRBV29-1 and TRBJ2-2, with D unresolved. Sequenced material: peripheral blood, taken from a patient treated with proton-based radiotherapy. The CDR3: CSVEHYTGELFF. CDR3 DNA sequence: TGCAGCGTAGAACACTACACCGGGGAGCTGTTTTTT.